The T cell receptor beta chain described here comes from a study of shared clonotypes between healthy human individuals. Study results and limitations: Researchers found naive subsets generally carried larger estimated richness than memory subsets.

Only in-frame clones appear in the TCRdb table, and some are missing; sequencing was by immunoSEQ multiplex PCR. The sample holds around 2,000,000 clones, about 92% seen once. Naive CD8 isolation took CD45RO-negative cells positively selected for CCR7 and excluded terminally differentiated effector memory CD45RA+ cells. Of note for this clone: What it recognizes is unknown.

The source material was naive CD8+ T cells from PBMCs. The TCR was taken from a man younger than 30 in good health. Some clones in this sample may be carry-over from other donors' samples.

Here the CDR3 DNA reads TGTGCCAGCAGCCCAGACAGGACCCACTACTACGAGCAGTACTTC. It codes for CASSPDRTHYYEQYF. The gene calls are TRBV7-3 and TRBJ2-7, with D tentatively TRBD1 (6 bases). The CDR3 loop spans 15 amino acids. Germline CDR1 and CDR2: SGHTA and FQGTGA. V was shortened by 5 bases and J by 3 bases, with 17 bases between the two germline ends. Together with reference TRBV7-3 and TRBJ2-7, the CDR3 gives the full variable domain: GAGVSQTPSNKVTEKGKYVELRCDPISGHTALYWYRQSLGQGPEFLIYFQGTGAADDSGLPNDRFFAVRPEGSVSTLKIQRTERGDSAVYLCASSPDRTHYYEQYFGPGTRLTVT.